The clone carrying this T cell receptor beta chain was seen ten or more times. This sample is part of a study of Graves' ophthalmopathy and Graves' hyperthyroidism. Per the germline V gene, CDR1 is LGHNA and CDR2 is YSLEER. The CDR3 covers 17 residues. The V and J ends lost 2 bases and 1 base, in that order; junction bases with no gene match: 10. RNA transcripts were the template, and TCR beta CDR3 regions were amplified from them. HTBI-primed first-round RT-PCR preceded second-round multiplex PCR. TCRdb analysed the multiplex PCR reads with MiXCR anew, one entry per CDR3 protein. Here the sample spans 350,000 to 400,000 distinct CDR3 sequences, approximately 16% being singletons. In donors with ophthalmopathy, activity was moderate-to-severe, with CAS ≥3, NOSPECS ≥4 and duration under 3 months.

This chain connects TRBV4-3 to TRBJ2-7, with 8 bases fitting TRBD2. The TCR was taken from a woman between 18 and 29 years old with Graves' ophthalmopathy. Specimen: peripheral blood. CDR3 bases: TGCGCCAGCAGCCAACATAATAGCGGGGTCGTTTCCTACGAGCAGTACTTC. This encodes CASSQHNSGVVSYEQYF.